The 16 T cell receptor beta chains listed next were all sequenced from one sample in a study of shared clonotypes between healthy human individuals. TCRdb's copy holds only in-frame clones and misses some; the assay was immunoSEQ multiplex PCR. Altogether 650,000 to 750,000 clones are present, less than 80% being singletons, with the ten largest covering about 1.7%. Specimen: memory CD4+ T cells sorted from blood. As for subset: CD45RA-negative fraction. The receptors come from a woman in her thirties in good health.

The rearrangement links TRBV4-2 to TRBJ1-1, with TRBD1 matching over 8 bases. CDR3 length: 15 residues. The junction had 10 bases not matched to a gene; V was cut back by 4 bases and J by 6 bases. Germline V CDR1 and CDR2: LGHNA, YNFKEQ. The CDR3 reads CASSRRQGSTPEAFF. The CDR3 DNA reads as TGTGCCAGCAGCCGCCGACAGGGGTCTACTCCTGAAGCTTTCTTT.

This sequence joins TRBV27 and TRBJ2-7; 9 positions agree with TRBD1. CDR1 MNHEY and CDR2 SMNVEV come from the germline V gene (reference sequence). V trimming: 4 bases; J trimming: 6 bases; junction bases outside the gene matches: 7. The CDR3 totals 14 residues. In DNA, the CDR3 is TGTGCCAGCAGTTCTCCGGGACAGGGTAGCGAGCAGTACTTC. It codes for CASSSPGQGSEQYF.

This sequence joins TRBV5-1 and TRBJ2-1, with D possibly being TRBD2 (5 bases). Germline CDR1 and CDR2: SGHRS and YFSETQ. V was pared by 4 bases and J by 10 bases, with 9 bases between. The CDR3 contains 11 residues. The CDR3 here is CASSMEVEQFF. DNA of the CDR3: TGCGCCAGCAGCATGGAGGTAGAGCAGTTCTTC.

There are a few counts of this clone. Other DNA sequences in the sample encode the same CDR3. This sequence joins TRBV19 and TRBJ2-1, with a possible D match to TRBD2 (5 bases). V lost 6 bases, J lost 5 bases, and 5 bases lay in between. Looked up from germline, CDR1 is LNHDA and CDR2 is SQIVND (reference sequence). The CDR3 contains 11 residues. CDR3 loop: CASSGNNEQFF. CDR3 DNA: TGTGCCAGTAGCGGGAACAATGAGCAGTTCTTC.

CDR3 coding DNA: TGTGCCAGTAGTATTGGGGCGGACACAGATACGCAGTATTTT. Translating gives CASSIGADTDTQYF. V is TRBV19 and J is TRBJ2-3; a weak D match, TRBD1 (5 bases). The CDR3 covers 14 residues. Germline V lookup: CDR1 LNHDA, CDR2 SQIVND (reference sequence). V was trimmed by 3 bases and J by 2 bases, leaving 9 bases between them.

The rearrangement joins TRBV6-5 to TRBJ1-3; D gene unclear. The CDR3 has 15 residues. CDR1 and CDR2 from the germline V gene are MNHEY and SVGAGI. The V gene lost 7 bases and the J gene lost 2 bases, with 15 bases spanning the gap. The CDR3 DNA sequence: TGTGCCAGCAAGGTTTCCCGAGAGCCTGGAAACACCATATATTTT. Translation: CASKVSREPGNTIYF.

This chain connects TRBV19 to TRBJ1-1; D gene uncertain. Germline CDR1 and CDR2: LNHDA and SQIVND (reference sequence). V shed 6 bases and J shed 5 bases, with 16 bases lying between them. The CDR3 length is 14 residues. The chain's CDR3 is CASSPGRTATEAFF. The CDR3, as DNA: TGTGCCAGTAGCCCTGGGCGTACTGCGACTGAAGCTTTCTTT.

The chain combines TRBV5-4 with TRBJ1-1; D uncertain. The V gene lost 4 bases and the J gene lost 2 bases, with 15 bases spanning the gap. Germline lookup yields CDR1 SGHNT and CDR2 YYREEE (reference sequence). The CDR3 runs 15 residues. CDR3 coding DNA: TGTGCCAGCAGCCCATCGCCGGGTGCAAACACTGAAGCTTTCTTT. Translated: CASSPSPGANTEAFF.

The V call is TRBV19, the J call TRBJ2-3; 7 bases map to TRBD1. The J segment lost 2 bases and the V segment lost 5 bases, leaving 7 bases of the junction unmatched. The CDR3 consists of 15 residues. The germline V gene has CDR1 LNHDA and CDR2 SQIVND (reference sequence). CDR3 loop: CASSLQGPLTDTQYF. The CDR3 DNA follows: TGTGCCAGTAGTTTACAGGGGCCACTCACAGATACGCAGTATTTT.

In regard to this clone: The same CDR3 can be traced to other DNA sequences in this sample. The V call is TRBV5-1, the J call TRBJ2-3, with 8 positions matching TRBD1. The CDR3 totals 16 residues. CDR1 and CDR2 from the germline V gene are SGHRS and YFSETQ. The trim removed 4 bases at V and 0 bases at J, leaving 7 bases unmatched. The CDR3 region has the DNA TGCGCCAGCAGCGTCGGACAGGGCCCTAGCACAGATACGCAGTATTTT. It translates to CASSVGQGPSTDTQYF.

CDR3 DNA sequence: TGTGCCAGCAGTCGGACAGAGGGATCTGGAAACACCATATATTTT. Protein sequence: CASSRTEGSGNTIYF. The rearrangement uses TRBV2 and TRBJ1-3; a weak D match, TRBD1 (6 bases). V lost 5 bases and J lost 1, with 12 bases in between. The CDR3 has 15 amino acids. Germline CDR1 is SNHLY and CDR2 is FYNNEI. The full variable domain, with the rest looked up from reference TRBV2 and TRBJ1-3, is EPEVTQTPSHQVTQMGQEVILRCVPISNHLYFYWYRQILGQKVEFLVSFYNNEISEKSEIFDDQFSVERPDGSNFTLKIRSTKLEDSAMYFCASSRTEGSGNTIYFGEGSWLTVV.

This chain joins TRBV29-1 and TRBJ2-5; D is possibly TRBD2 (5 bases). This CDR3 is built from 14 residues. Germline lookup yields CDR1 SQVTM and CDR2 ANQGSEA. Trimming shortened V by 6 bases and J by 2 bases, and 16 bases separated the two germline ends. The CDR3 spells CSVNGIVGQETQYF. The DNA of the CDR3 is TGCAGCGTCAACGGGATTGTGGGACAAGAGACCCAGTACTTC.

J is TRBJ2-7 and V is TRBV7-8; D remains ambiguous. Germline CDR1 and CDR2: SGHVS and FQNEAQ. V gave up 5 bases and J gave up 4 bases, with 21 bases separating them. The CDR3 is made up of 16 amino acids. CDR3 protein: CASSPPRQEGIYEQYF. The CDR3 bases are TGTGCCAGCAGCCCACCGCGTCAGGAAGGGATTTACGAGCAGTACTTC.

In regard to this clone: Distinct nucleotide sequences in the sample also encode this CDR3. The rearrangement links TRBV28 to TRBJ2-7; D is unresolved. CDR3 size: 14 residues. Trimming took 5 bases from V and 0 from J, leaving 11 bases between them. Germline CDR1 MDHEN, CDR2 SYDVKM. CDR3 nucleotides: TGTGCCAGCAGTCCCCCGGGTCCCTCCTACGAGCAGTACTTC. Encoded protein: CASSPPGPSYEQYF.

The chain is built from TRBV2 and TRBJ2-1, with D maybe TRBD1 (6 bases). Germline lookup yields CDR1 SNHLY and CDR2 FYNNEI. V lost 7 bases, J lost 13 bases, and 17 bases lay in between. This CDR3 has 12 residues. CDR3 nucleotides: TGTGCCAGCACCTGGTCGGACAGTTATCAGTTCTTC. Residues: CASTWSDSYQFF.

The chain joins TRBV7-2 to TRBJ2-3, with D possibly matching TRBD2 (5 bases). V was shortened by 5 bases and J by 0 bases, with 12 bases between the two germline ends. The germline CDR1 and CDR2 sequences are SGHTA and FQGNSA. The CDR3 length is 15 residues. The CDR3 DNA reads TGTGCCAGCAGCAACGACTACTTAAGCACAGATACGCAGTATTTT. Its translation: CASSNDYLSTDTQYF. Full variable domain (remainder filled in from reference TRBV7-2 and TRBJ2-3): GAGVSQSPSNKVTEKGKDVELRCDPISGHTALYWYRQSLGQGLEFLIYFQGNSAPDKSGLPSDRFSAERTGGSVSTLTIQRTQQEDSAVYLCASSNDYLSTDTQYFGPGTRLTVL.